This T cell receptor (beta chain) was sequenced for a study of response to subunit inactivated influenza vaccine. Study-wide findings and caveats: The authors proposed limited new T cell recruitment per seasonal influenza vaccination.

In the case of this clonotype: Its specificity is unknown.

TCRdb redid the calling of the RT-PCR reads with MiXCR, one entry per CDR3 protein. The sample lists roughly 700,000 distinct CDR3 sequences; approximately 13% were seen once. CDR1 and CDR2 from the germline V gene are MNHNS and SASEGT. Trimming took off 5 bases at V and 0 bases at J, with 14 bases between the two ends. The CDR3 runs to 16 residues. The source of this sequence is a man between 45 and 60 years old who received an inactivated influenza vaccine. The chain has TRBV6-1 and TRBJ2-1; weak D call: TRBD1 (6 bases). This specimen was PBMCs from blood, taken 14 days before vaccination. This chain's CDR3 is CASSLRTENSYNEQFF. The CDR3 region has the DNA TGTGCCAGCAGTCTGCGGACAGAAAACTCCTACAATGAGCAGTTCTTC.